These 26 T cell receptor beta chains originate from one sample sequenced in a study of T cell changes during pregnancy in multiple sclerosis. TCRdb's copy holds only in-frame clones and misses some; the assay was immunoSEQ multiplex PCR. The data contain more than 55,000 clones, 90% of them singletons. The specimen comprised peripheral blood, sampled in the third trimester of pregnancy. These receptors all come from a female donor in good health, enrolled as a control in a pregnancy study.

CDR3 coding DNA: TGTGCCAGCAGCCTGGGACAGGGGCAAGAGACCCAGTACTTC. Translating it yields CASSLGQGQETQYF. The V call is TRBV11-3, the J call TRBJ2-5, with 10 bases identical to TRBD1. The V segment lost 5 bases and the J segment 2 bases; nucleotides outside the gene matches: 2. CDR1 and CDR2 (germline): SGHNT, YENEEA. This CDR3 has 14 amino acids.

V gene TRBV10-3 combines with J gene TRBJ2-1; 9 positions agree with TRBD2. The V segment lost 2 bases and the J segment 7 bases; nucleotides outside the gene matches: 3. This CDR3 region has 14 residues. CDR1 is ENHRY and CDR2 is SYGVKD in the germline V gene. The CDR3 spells CAISEAGGRNEQFF. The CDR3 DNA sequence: TGTGCCATCAGTGAGGCGGGGGGGCGTAATGAGCAGTTCTTC.

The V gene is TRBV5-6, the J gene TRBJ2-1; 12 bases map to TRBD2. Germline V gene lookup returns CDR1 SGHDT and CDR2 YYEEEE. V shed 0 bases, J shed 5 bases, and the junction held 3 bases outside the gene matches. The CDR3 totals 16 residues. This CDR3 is CASSLALAGGHNEQFF. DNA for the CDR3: TGTGCCAGCAGCTTGGCGCTAGCGGGGGGGCACAATGAGCAGTTCTTC.

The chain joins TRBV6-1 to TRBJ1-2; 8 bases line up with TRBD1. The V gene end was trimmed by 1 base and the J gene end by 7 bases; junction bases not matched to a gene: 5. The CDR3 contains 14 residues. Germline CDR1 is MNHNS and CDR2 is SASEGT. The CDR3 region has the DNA TGTGCCAGCAGTGAAGAGGGCAGGGGGCTTGGCTACACCTTC. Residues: CASSEEGRGLGYTF.

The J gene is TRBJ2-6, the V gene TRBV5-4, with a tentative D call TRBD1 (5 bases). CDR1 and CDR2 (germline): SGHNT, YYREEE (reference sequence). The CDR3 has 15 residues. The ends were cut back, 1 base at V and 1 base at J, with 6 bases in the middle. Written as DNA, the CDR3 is TGTGCCAGCAGCTTGAGGGGTTCTGGGGCCAACGTCCTGACTTTC. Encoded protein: CASSLRGSGANVLTF.

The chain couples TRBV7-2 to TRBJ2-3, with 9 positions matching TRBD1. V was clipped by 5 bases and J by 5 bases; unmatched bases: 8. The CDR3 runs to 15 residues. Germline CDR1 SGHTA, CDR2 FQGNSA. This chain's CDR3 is CASSVVGQGQDTQYF. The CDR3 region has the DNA TGTGCCAGCAGCGTAGTGGGACAGGGCCAAGATACGCAGTATTTT.

CDR3 nucleotide sequence: TGTGCCAGCACCCCCAGGGGGGCGCGGGGAAACACCATATATTTT. Its protein product is CASTPRGARGNTIYF. The J gene is TRBJ1-3, the V gene TRBV7-2, with 7 bases lining up with TRBD1. In germline, CDR1 is SGHTA, CDR2 FQGNSA. The CDR3 has 15 amino acids. V was pared by 7 bases and J by 4 bases, with 10 bases of the junction left unmatched.

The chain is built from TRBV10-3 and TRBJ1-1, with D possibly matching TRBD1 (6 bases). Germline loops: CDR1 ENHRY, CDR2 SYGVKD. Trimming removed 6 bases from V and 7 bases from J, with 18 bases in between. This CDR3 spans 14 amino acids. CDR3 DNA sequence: TGTGCCATCAGCCCGATCGGGGGGCAGAGTGAAGCTTTCTTT. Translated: CAISPIGGQSEAFF.

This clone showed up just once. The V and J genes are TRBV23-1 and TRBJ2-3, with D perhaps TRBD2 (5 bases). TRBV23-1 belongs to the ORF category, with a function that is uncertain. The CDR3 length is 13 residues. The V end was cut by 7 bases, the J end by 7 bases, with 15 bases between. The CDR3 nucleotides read TGCGCCAGCACCATCGGAGCGGAGAATACGCAGTATTTT. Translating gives CASTIGAENTQYF.

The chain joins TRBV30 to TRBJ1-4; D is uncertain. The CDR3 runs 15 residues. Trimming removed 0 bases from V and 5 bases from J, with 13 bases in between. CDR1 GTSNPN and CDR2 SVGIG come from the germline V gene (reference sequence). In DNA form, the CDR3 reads TGTGCCTGGAGTGTTGTTTGGCAGCGGAATGAAAAACTGTTTTTT. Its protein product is CAWSVVWQRNEKLFF.

The CDR3 coding sequence is TGCGCCAGCAGCCAAGACCTAGGGGACTATGGCTACACCTTC. This sequence encodes CASSQDLGDYGYTF. This sequence joins TRBV4-3 and TRBJ1-2; possibly TRBD1 for D (5 bases). The CDR3 runs to 14 residues. The V end was cut by 0 bases, the J end by 3 bases, with 8 bases between. From germline, CDR1 is LGHNA and CDR2 YSLEER.

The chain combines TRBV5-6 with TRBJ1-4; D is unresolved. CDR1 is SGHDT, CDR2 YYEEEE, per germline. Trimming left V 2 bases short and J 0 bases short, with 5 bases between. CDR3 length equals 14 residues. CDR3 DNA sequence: TGTGCCAGCAGCTTCCGTACAACTAATGAAAAACTGTTTTTT. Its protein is CASSFRTTNEKLFF.

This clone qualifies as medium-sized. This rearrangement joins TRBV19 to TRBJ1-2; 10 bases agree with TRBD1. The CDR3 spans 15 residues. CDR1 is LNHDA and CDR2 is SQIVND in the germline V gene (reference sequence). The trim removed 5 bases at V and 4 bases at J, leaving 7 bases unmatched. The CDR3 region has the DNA TGTGCCAGTAGTTCCGGGACAGGGGCCGTCTATGGCTACACCTTC. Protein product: CASSSGTGAVYGYTF.

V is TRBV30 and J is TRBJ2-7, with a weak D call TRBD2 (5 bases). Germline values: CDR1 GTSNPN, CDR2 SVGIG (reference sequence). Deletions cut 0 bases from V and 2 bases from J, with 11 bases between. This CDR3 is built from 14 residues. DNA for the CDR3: TGTGCCTGGAGTGTACGCGGGCCCCCCTACGAGCAGTACTTC. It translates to CAWSVRGPPYEQYF.

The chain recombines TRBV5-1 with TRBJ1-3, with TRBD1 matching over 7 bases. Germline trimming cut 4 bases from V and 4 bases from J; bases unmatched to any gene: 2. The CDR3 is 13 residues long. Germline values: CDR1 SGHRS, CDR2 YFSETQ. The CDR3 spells CASSTTGGNTIYF. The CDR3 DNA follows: TGCGCCAGCAGCACGACAGGGGGAAACACCATATATTTT. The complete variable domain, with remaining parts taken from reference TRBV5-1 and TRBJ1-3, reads KAGVTQTPRYLIKTRGQQVTLSCSPISGHRSVSWYQQTPGQGLQFLFEYFSETQRNKGNFPGRFSGRQFSNSRSEMNVSTLELGDSALYLCASSTTGGNTIYFGEGSWLTVV.

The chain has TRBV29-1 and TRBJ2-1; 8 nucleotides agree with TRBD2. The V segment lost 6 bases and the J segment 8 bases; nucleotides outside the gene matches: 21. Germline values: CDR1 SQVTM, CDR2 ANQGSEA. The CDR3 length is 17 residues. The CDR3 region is CSVFREGQVIGRDEQFF. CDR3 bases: TGCAGCGTCTTCCGGGAGGGGCAGGTGATCGGTCGGGATGAGCAGTTCTTC.

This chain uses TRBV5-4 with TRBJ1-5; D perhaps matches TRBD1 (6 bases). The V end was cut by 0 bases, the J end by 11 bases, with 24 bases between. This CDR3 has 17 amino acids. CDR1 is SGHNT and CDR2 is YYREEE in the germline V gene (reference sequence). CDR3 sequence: CASSLGGGPGLQGAQHF. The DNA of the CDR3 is TGTGCCAGCAGCTTGGGGGGGGGCCCGGGACTACAGGGAGCCCAGCATTTT.

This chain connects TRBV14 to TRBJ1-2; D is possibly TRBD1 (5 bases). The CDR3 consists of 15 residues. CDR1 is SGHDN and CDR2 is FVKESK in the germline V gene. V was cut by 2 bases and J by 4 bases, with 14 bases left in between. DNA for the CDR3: TGTGCCAGCAGCCAATTAAGGGGAGGCGCCTATGGCTACACCTTC. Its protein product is CASSQLRGGAYGYTF.

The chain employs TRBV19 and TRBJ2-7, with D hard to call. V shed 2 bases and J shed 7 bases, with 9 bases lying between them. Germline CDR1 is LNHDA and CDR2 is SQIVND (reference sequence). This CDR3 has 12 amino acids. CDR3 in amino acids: CASSIPGWEQYF. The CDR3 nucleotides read TGTGCCAGTAGTATACCGGGTTGGGAGCAGTACTTC.

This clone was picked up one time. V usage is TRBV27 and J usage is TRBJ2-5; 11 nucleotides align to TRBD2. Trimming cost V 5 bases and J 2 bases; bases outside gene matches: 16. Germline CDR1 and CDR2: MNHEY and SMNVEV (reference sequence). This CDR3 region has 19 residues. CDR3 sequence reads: CASSPSGLAVIRPQETQYF. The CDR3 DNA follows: TGTGCCAGCAGTCCGTCGGGACTAGCGGTCATTCGACCACAAGAGACCCAGTACTTC.

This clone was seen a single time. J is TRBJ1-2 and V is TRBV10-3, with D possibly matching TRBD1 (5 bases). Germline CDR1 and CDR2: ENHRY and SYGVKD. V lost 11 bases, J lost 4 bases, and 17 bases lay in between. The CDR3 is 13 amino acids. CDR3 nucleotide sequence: TGTGCCGCGACCGGGGGGGGAGGCTATGGCTACACCTTC. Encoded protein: CAATGGGGYGYTF.

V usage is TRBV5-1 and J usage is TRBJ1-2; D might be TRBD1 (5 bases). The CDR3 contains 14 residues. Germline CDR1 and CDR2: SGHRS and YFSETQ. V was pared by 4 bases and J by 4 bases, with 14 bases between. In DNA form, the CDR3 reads TGCGCCAGCAGCCCCCGGCAGGGAGGCTATGGCTACACCTTC. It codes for CASSPRQGGYGYTF.

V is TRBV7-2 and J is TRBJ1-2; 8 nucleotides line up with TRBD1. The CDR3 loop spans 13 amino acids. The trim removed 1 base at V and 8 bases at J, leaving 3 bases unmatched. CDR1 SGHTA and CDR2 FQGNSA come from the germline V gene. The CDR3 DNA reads TGTGCCAGCAGCTTAGGGACAGGGCTGGGCTACACCTTC. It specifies CASSLGTGLGYTF.

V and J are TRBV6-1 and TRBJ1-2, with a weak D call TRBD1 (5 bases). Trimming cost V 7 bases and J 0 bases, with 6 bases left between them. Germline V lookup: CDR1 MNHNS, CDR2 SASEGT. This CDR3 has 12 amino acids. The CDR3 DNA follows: TGTGCCAGCACAGGGTCTAACTATGGCTACACCTTC. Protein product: CASTGSNYGYTF.

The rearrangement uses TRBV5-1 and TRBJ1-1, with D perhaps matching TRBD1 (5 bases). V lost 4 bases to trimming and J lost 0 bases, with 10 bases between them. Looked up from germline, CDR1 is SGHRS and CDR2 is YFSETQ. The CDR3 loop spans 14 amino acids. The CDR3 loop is CASSPGLVNTEAFF. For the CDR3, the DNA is TGCGCCAGCAGCCCGGGACTCGTGAACACTGAAGCTTTCTTT.

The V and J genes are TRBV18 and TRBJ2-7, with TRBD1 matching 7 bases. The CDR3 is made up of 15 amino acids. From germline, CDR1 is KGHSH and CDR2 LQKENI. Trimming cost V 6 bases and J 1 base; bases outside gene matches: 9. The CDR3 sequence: CASSLKPGQSYEQYF. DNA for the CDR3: TGTGCCAGCTCGCTCAAACCGGGACAGTCCTACGAGCAGTACTTC.